This T cell receptor beta chain was retrieved from a study of blood T cells in healthy people across ages. Regarding the study as a whole: In older individuals, TCR beta diversity per million T cells was lower, falling roughly linearly with age.

The study drew donors from healthy Caucasian individuals in Russia aged roughly 6 to 90. A word on this clonotype: The antigen remains undetermined.

The ends were cut back, 3 bases at V and 3 bases at J, with 24 bases in the middle. The CDR3 totals 18 residues. From germline, CDR1 is MGHRA and CDR2 YSYEKL. Primed by a sample-barcoded 5' primer and a J-beta primer mix, a second PCR proceeded for roughly 7 to 12 cycles. TCRdb passed the 5' RACE reads through MiXCR, listing each CDR3 protein once. The repertoire holds 1.2 million to 1.5 million distinct CDR3 sequences, with roughly 40% as singletons. Sequenced material: blood. The sequence was collected from a woman aged 18-29 years in good health. The V gene is TRBV4-1, the J gene TRBJ2-7; D is perhaps TRBD1 or TRBD2 (5 bases each). The CDR3 spells CASSHRVGVFGTHYEQYF. DNA of the CDR3: TGCGCCAGCAGCCATCGGGTCGGGGTTTTTGGGACCCACTACGAGCAGTACTTC.